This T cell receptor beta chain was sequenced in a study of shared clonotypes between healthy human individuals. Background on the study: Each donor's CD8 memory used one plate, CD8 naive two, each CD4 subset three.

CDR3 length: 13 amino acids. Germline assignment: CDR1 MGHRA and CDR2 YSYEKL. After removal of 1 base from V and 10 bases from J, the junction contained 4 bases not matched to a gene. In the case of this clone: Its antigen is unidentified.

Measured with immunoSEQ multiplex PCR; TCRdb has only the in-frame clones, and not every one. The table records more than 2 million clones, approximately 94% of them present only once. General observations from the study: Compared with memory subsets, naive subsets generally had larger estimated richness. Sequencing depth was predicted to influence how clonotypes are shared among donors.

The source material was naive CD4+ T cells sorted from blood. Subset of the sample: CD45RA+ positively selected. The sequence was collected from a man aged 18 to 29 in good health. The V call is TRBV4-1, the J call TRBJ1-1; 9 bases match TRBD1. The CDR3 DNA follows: TGCGCCAGCAGCCAAGTCCCGGGACAGGGAGCTTTCTTT. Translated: CASSQVPGQGAFF.